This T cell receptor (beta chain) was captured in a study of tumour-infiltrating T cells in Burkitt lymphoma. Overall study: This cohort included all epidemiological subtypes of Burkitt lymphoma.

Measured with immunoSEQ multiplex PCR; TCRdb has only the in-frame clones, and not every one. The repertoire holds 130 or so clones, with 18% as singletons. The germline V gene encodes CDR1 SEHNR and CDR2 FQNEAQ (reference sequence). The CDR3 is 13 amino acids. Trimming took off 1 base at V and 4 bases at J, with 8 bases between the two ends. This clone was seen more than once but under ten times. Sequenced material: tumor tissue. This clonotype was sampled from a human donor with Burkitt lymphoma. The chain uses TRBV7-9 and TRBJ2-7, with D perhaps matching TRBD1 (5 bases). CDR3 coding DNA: TGTGCCAGCAGCTTAGGGGGCAGGTACGAGCAGTACTTC. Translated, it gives CASSLGGRYEQYF.